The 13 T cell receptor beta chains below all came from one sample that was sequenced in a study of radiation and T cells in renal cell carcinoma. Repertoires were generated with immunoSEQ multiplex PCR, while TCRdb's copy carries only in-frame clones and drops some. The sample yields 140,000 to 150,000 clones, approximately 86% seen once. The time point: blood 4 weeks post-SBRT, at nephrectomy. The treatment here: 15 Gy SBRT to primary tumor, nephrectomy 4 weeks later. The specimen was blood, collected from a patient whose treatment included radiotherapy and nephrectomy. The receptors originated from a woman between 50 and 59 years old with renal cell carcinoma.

CDR3 coding DNA: TGTGCCAGCCTTCCCCCGTCGGCAGATACGCAGTATTTT. Translating it yields CASLPPSADTQYF. V and J are TRBV28 and TRBJ2-3; no firm D call. V was trimmed by 8 bases and J by 4 bases, leaving 13 bases between them. This CDR3 is 13 amino acids long. CDR1 is MDHEN and CDR2 is SYDVKM in the germline V gene.

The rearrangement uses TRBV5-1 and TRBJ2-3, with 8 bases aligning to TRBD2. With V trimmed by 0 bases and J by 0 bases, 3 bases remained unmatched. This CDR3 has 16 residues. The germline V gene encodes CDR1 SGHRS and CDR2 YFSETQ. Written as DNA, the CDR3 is TGCGCCAGCAGCTTGGACGGGGGGGTTAGCACAGATACGCAGTATTTT. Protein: CASSLDGGVSTDTQYF.

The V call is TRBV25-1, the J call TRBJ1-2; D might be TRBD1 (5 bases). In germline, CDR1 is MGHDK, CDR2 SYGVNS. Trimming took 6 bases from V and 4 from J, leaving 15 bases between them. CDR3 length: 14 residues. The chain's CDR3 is CASSPGLFGYGYTF. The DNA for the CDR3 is TGTGCCAGCAGCCCGGGACTTTTTGGCTATGGCTACACCTTC.

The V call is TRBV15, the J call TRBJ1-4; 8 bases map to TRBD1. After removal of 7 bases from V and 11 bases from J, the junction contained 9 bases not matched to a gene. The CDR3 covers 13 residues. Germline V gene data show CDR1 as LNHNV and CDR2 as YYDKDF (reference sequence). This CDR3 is CATNLDRVGKLFF. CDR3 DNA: TGTGCCACCAATTTGGACAGGGTGGGGAAACTGTTTTTT.

CDR3 DNA: TGTGCCAGCAGCTTAGACAGGGATGTAGTTAGGGGTGAAGCTTTCTTT. It yields the protein CASSLDRDVVRGEAFF. This sequence joins TRBV7-2 and TRBJ1-1, with D possibly being TRBD1 (6 bases). There are 16 residues in the CDR3. The V end was cut by 1 base, the J end by 7 bases, with 19 bases between. Germline assignment: CDR1 SGHTA and CDR2 FQGNSA. Full variable domain (outside the CDR3, taken from reference TRBV7-2 and TRBJ1-1): GAGVSQSPSNKVTEKGKDVELRCDPISGHTALYWYRQSLGQGLEFLIYFQGNSAPDKSGLPSDRFSAERTGGSVSTLTIQRTQQEDSAVYLCASSLDRDVVRGEAFFGQGTRLTVV.

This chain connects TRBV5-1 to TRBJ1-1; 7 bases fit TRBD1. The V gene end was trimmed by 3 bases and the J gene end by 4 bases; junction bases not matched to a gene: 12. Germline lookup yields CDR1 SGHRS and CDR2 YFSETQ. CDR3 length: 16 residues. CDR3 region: CASSSSTTGFGTEAFF. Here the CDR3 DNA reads TGCGCCAGCAGCTCCTCCACGACAGGGTTTGGCACTGAAGCTTTCTTT.

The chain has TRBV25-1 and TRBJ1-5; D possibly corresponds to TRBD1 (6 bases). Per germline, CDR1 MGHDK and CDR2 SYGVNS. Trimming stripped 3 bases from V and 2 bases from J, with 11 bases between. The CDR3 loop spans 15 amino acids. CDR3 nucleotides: TGTGCCAGCAGTGACTCGACAGGACGCAATCAGCCCCAGCATTTT. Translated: CASSDSTGRNQPQHF.

This CDR3 is CSSNGGAAQYF. Written as DNA, the CDR3 is TGCAGTAGTAACGGGGGCGCGGCCCAGTACTTC. This chain joins TRBV20-1 and TRBJ2-5, with D perhaps TRBD1 or TRBD2 (6 bases each). The CDR3 runs to 11 residues. CDR1 is DFQATT, CDR2 SNEGSKA, per germline (reference sequence). V lost 8 bases and J lost 9, with 16 bases in between.

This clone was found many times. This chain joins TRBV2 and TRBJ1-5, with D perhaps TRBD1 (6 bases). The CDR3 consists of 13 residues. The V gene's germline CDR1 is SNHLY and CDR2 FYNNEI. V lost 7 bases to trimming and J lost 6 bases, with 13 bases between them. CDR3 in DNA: TGTGCCAGCACCGGGGGCGCATCTCAGCCCCAGCATTTT. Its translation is CASTGGASQPQHF.

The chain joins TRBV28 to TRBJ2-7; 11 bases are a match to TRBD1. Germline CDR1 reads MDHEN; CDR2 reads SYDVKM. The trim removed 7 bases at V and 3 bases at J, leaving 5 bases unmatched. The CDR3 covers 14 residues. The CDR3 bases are TGTGCCAGCATCGGGACAGGGGGAATCTACGAGCAGTACTTC. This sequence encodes CASIGTGGIYEQYF.

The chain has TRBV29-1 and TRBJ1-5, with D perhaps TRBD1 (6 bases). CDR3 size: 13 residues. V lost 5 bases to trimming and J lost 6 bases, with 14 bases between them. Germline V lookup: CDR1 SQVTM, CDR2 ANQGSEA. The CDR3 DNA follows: TGCAGCGTTCGGGACACGGCTAGTCAGCCCCAGCATTTT. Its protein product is CSVRDTASQPQHF.

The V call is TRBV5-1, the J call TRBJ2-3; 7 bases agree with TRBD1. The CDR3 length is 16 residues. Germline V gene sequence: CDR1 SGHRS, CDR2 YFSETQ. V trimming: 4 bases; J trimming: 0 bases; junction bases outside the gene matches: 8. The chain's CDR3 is CASSAPQGSSTDTQYF. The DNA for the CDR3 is TGCGCCAGCAGCGCACCACAGGGGTCTAGCACAGATACGCAGTATTTT.

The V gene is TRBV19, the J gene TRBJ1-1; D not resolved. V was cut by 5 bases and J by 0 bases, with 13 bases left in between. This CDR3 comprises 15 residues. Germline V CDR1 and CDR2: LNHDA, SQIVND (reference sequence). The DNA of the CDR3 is TGTGCCAGTAGTTTCTCGACCGAGATGAACACTGAAGCTTTCTTT. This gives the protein CASSFSTEMNTEAFF. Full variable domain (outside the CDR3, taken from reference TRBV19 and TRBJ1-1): DGGITQSPKYLFRKEGQNVTLSCEQNLNHDAMYWYRQDPGQGLRLIYYSQIVNDFQKGDIAEGYSVSREKKESFPLTVTSAQKNPTAFYLCASSFSTEMNTEAFFGQGTRLTVV.